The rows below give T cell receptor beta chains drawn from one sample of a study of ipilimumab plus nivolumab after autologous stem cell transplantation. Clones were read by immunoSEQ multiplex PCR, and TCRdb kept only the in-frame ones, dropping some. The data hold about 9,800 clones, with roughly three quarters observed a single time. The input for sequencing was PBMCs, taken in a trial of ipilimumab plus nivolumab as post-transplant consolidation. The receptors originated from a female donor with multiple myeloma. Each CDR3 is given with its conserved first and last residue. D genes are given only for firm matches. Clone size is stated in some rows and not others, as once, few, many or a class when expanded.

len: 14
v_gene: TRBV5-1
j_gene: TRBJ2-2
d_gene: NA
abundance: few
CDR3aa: CASSFGEITGELFF
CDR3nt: TGCGCCAGCAGCTTCGGGGAAATCACCGGGGAGCTGTTTTTT

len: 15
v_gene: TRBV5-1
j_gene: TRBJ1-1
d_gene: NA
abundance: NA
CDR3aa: CASSSTGRSNTEAFF
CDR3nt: TGCGCCAGCAGCTCGACGGGACGGTCGAACACTGAAGCTTTCTTT

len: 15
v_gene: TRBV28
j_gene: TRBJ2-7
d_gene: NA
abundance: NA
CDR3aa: CASSAPGSRFHEQYF
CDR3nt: TGTGCCAGCAGTGCCCCAGGGAGTCGATTCCACGAGCAGTACTTC

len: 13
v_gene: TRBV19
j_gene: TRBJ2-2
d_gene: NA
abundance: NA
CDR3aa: CASSLKYTGELFF
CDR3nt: TGTGCCAGTAGTCTCAAATACACCGGGGAGCTGTTTTTT

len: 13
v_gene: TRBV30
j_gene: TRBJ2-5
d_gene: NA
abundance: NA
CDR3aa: CAWSGQGGETQYF
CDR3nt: TGTGCCTGGAGTGGTCAGGGGGGAGAGACCCAGTACTTC

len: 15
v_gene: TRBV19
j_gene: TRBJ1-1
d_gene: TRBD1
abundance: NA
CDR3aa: CASSGGRQGIAEAFF
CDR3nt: TGTGCCAGTAGTGGAGGACGACAGGGGATCGCTGAAGCTTTCTTT

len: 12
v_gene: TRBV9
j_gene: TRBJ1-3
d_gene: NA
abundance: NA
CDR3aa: CASSVDRNTIYF
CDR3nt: TGTGCCAGCAGCGTAGATCGGAACACCATATATTTT

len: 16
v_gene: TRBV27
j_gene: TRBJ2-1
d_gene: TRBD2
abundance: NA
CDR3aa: CASSLSRAGAGNEQFF
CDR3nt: TGTGCCAGCAGTTTATCGCGGGCGGGAGCGGGAAATGAGCAGTTCTTC

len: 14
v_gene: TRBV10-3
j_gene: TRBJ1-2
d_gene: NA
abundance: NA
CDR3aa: CAISEGQGLWGYTF
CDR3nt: TGTGCCATCAGTGAAGGCCAGGGGCTATGGGGCTACACCTTC

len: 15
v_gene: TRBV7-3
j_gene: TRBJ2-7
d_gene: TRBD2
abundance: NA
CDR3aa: CASSSSGRASYEQYF
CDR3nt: TGTGCCAGCAGCTCTAGCGGGAGGGCCTCGTACGAGCAGTACTTC

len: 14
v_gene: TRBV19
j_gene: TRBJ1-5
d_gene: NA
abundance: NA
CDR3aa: CASTGVTSNQPQHF
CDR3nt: TGTGCCAGTACCGGAGTTACTAGCAATCAGCCCCAGCATTTT

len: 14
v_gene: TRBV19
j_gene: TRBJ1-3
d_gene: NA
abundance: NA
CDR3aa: CASSNRASGNTIYF
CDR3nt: TGTGCCAGTAGTAATAGGGCCTCTGGAAACACCATATATTTT

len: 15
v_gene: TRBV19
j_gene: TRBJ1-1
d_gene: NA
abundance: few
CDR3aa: CASSIGGTVNTEAFF
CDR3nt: TGTGCCAGTAGTATCGGTGGGACCGTGAACACTGAAGCTTTCTTT

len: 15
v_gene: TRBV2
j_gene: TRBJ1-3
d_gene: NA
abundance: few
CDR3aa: CASSEDTASGNTIYF
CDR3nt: TGTGCCAGCAGTGAGGATACAGCTTCTGGAAACACCATATATTTT

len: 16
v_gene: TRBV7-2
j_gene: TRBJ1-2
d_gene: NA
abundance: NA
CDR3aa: CASSLAPDAAYYGYTF
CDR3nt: TGTGCCAGCAGCTTAGCGCCGGACGCCGCCTACTATGGCTACACCTTC

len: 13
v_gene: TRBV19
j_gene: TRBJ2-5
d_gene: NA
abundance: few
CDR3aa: CASSIGTDETQYF
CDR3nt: TGTGCCAGTAGTATCGGGACGGACGAGACCCAGTACTTC

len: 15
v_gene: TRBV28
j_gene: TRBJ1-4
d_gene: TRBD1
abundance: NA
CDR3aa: CASSLNRGLYEKLFF
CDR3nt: TGTGCCAGCAGTTTAAACAGGGGGCTCTATGAAAAACTGTTTTTT

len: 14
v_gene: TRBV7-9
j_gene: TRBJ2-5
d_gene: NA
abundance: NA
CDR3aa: CASSSPWGRETQYF
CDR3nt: TGTGCCAGCAGCTCCCCGTGGGGCCGGGAGACCCAGTACTTC

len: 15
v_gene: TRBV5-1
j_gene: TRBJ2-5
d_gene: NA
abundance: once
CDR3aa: CASSLGRSQRETQYF
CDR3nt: TGCGCCAGCAGCTTGGGTCGGAGTCAGAGGGAGACCCAGTACTTC

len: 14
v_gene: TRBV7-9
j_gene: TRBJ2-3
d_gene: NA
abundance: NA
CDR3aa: CASSLVGGSDTQYF
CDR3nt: TGTGCCAGCAGCTTAGTCGGAGGGTCGGATACGCAGTATTTT

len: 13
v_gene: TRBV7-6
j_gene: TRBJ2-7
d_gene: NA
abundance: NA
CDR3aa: CASSPVVADEQYF
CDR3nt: TGTGCCAGCAGCCCAGTAGTAGCTGACGAGCAGTACTTC

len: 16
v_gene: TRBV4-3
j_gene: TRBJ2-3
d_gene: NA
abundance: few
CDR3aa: CASSQGRGGVADTQYF
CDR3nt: TGCGCCAGCAGCCAAGGTCGAGGGGGAGTGGCAGATACGCAGTATTTT